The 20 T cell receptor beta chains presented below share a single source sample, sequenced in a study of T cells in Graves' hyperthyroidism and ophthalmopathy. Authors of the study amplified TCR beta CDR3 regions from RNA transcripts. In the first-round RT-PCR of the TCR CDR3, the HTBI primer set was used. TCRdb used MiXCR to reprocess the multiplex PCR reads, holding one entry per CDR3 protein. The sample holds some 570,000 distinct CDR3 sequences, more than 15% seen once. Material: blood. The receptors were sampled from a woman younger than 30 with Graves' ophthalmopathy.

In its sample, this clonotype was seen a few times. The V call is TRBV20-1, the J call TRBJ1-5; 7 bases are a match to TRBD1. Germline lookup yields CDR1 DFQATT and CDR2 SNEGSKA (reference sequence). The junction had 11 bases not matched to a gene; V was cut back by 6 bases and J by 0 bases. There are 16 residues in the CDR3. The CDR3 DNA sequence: TGCAGTGCCCCGGGACAGAGTGGATATAGCAATCAGCCCCAGCATTTT. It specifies CSAPGQSGYSNQPQHF.

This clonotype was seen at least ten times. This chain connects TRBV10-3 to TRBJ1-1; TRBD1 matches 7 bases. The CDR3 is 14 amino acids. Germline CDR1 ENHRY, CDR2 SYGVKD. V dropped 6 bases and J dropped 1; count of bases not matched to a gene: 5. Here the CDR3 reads CAIRMDRSNTEAFF. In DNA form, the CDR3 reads TGTGCCATCAGGATGGACAGGTCGAACACTGAAGCTTTCTTT.

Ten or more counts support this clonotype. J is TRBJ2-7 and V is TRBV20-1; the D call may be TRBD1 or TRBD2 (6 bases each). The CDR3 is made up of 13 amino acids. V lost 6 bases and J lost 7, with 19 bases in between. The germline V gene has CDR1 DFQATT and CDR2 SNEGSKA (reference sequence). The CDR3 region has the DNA TGCAGTGCAGAGACGGGGACACGGGGGGAGCAGTACTTC. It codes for CSAETGTRGEQYF.

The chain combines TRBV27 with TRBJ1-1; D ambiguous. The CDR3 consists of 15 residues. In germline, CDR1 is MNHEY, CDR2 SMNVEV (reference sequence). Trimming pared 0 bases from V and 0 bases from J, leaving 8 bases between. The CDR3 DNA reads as TGTGCCAGCAGTTTATCTCACATTTTGAACACTGAAGCTTTCTTT. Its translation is CASSLSHILNTEAFF.

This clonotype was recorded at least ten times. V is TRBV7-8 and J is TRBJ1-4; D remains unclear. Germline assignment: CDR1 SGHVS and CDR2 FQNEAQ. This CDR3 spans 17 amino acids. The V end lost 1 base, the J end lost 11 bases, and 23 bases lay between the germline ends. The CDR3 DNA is TGTGCCAGCAGCTTAGAGGGCGGCAGCCCAAGCTCTGAGAAACTGTTTTTT. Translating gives CASSLEGGSPSSEKLFF.

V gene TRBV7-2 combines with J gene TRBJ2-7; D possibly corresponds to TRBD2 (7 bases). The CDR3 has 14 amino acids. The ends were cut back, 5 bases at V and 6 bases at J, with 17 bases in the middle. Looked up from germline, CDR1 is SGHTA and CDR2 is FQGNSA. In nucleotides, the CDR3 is TGTGCCAGCAGCCAACCCCGGGGAGGGGGCGAGCAGTACTTC. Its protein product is CASSQPRGGGEQYF. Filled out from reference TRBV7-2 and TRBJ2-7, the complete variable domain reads GAGVSQSPSNKVTEKGKDVELRCDPISGHTALYWYRQSLGQGLEFLIYFQGNSAPDKSGLPSDRFSAERTGGSVSTLTIQRTQQEDSAVYLCASSQPRGGGEQYFGPGTRLTVT.

CDR3 region: CASSIQQGTGELFF. The CDR3 coding sequence is TGTGCCAGTAGTATCCAGCAGGGAACCGGGGAGCTGTTTTTT. The rearrangement links TRBV11-2 to TRBJ2-2; D perhaps matches TRBD1 (5 bases). The ends were cut back, 9 bases at V and 5 bases at J, with 16 bases in the middle. The CDR3 is 14 residues long. The V gene's germline CDR1 is SGHAT and CDR2 FQNNGV.

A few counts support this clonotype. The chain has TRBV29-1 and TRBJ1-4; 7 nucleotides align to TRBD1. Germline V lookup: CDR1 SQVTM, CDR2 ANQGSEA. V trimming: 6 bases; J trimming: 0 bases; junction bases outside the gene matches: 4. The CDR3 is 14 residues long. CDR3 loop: CSVVQGPTNEKLFF. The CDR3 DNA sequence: TGCAGCGTGGTACAGGGGCCAACTAATGAAAAACTGTTTTTT. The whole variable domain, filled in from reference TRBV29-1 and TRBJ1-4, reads SAVISQKPSRDICQRGTSLTIQCQVDSQVTMMFWYRQQPGQSLTLIATANQGSEATYESGFVIDKFPISRPNLTFSTLTVSNMSPEDSSIYLCSVVQGPTNEKLFFGSGTQLSVL.

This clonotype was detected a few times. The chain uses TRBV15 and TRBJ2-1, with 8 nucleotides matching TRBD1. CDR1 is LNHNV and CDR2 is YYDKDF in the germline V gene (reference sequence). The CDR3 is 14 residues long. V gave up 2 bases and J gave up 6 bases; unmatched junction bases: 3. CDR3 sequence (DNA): TGTGCCACCAGCAGATTCGACAGGGGCAATGAGCAGTTCTTC. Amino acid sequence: CATSRFDRGNEQFF. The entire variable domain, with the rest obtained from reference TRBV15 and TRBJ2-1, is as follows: DAMVIQNPRYQVTQFGKPVTLSCSQTLNHNVMYWYQQKSSQAPKLLFHYYDKDFNNEADTPDNFQSRRPNTSFCFLDIRSPGLGDTAMYLCATSRFDRGNEQFFGPGTRLTVL.

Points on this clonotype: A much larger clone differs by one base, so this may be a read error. The CDR3 nucleotides are TGTGCCAGCACCAGAGGGAGACAGGGGGTCACTGGAGCTTTCTTT. Its translation: CASTRGRQGVTGAFF. The rearrangement uses TRBV14 and TRBJ1-1; the match to TRBD1 covers 9 bases. The germline V gene encodes CDR1 SGHDN and CDR2 FVKESK. The CDR3 length is 15 residues.

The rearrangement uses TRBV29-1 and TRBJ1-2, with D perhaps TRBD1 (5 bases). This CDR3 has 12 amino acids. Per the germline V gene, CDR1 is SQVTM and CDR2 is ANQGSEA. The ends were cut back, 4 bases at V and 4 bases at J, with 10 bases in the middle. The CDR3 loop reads CSVVGGVYGYTF. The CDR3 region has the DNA TGCAGCGTTGTTGGGGGAGTCTATGGCTACACCTTC.

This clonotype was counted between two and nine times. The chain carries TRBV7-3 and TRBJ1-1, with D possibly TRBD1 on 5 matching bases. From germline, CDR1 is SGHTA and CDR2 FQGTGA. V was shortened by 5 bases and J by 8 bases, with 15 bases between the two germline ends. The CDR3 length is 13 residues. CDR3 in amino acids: CASSLVNRGEAFF. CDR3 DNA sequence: TGTGCCAGCAGCCTGGTCAATAGGGGCGAAGCTTTCTTT.

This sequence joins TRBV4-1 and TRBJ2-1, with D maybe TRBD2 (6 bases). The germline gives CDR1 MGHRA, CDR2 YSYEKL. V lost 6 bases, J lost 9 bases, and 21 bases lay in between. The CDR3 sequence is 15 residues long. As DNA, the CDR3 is TGCGCCAGCAGAGTGGCGGGGAGACTACAATTTGAGCAGTTCTTC. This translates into CASRVAGRLQFEQFF.

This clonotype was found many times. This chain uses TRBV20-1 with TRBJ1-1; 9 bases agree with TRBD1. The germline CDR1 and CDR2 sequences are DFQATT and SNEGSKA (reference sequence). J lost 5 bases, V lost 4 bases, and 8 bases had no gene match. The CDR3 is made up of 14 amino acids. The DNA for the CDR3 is TGCAGTGCTACAAAACAGGGGGCGCTGACTGAAGCTTTCTTT. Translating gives CSATKQGALTEAFF.

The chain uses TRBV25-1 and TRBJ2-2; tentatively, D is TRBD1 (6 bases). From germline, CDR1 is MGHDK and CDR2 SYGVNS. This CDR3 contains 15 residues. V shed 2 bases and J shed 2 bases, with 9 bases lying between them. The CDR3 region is CASSEQGINTGELFF. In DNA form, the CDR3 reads TGTGCCAGCAGTGAACAGGGGATTAACACCGGGGAGCTGTTTTTT.

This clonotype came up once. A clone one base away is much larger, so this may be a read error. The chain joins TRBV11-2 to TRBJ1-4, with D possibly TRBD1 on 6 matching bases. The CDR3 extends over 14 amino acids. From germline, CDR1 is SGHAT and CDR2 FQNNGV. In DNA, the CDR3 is TGTGCCGGCAGCTTAGTAACAGGGCATGAAAAACTGTTTTTT. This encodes CAGSLVTGHEKLFF. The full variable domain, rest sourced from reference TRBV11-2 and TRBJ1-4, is EAGVAQSPRYKIIEKRQSVAFWCNPISGHATLYWYQQILGQGPKLLIQFQNNGVVDDSQLPKDRFSAERLKGVDSTLKIQPAKLEDSAVYLCAGSLVTGHEKLFFGSGTQLSVL.

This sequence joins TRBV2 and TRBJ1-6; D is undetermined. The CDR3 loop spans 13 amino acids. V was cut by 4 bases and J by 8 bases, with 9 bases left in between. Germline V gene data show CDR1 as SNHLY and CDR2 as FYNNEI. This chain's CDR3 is CASSVQMDSPLHF. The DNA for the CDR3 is TGTGCCAGCAGTGTTCAGATGGATTCACCCCTCCACTTT.

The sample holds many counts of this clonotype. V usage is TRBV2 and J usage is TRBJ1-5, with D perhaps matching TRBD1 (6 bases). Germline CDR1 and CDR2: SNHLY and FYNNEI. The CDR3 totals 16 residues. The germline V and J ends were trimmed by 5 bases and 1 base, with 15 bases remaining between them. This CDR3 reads CASSSRGRRSNQPQHF. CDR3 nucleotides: TGTGCCAGCAGTTCCCGGGGGCGCAGGAGCAATCAGCCCCAGCATTTT.

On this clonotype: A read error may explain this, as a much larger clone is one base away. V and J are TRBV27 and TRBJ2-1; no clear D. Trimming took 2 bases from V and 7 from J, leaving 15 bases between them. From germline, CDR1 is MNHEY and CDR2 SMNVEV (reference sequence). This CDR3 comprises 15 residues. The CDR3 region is CASSLVVTSGNEQFF. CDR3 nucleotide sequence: TGTGCCAGCAGTTTAGTCGTCACTTCTGGAAATGAGCAGTTCTTC.

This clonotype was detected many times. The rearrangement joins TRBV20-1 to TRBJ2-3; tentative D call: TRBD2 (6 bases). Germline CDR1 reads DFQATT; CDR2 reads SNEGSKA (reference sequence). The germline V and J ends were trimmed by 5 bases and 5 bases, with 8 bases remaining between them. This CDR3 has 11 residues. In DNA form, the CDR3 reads TGCAGTGCTGGAGCGGGAGATACGCAGTATTTT. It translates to CSAGAGDTQYF.